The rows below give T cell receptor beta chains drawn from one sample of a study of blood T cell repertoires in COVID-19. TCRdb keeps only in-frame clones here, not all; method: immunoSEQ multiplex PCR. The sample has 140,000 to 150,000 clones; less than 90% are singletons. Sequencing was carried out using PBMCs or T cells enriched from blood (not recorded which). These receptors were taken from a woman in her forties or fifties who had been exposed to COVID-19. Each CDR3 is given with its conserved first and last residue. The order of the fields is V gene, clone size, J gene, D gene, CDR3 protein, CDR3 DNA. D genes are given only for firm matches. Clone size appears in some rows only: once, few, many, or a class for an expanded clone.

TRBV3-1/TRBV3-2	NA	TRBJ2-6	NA	CASSHPDSTSGANVLTF	TGTGCCAGCAGCCATCCCGACAGCACCTCTGGGGCCAACGTCCTGACTTTC
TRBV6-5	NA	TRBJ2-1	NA	CASSWGQEQFF	TGTGCCAGCAGTTGGGGACAAGAGCAGTTCTTC
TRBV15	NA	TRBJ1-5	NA	CATSRVAADNQPQHF	TGTGCCACCAGCAGAGTCGCGGCAGACAATCAGCCCCAGCATTTT
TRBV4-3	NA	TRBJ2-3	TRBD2	CASSQDWPSGSTDTQYF	TGCGCCAGCAGCCAAGATTGGCCTAGCGGAAGCACAGATACGCAGTATTTT
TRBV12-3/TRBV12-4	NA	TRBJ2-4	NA	CASSFARGNIQYF	TGTGCCAGCAGTTTTGCCAGGGGAAACATTCAGTACTTC
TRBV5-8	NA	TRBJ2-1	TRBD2	CASSLVGASSGSNEQFF	TGTGCCAGCAGCTTGGTGGGGGCGTCTAGCGGGAGCAATGAGCAGTTCTTC
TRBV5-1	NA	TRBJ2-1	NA	CAPGDDNEQFF	TGCGCCCCAGGTGACGACAATGAGCAGTTCTTC
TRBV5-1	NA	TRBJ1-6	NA	CASSPGMSNNSPLHF	TGCGCCAGCAGCCCTGGTATGAGTAATAATTCACCCCTCCACTTT
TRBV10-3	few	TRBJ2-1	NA	CAISEGAGANEQFF	TGTGCCATCAGTGAAGGGGCAGGGGCTAATGAGCAGTTCTTC
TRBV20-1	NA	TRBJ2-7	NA	CSAWHPYEQYF	TGCAGTGCCTGGCATCCCTACGAGCAGTACTTC
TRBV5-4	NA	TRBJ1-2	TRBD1	CASSLARTGVLYGYTF	TGTGCCAGCAGCTTGGCCCGGACAGGGGTCCTCTATGGCTACACCTTC
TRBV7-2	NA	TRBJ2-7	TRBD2	CASSLTSSGYEQYF	TGTGCCAGCAGCTTAACATCTAGCGGCTACGAGCAGTACTTC
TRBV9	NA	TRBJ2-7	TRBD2	CASSVGGTRSHEQYF	TGTGCCAGCAGCGTAGGAGGGACTAGGAGCCACGAGCAGTACTTC
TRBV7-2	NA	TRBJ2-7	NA	CASSSGSSYEQYF	TGTGCCAGCAGCTCCGGGAGCTCCTACGAGCAGTACTTC
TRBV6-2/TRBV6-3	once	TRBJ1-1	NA	CASSFRGGDTEAFF	TGTGCCAGCAGTTTCAGGGGAGGGGACACTGAAGCTTTCTTT
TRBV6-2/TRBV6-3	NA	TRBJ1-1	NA	CASSRDIEAFF	TGTGCCAGCAGCCGCGACATTGAAGCTTTCTTT
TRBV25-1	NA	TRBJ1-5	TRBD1	CASRGQGNNQPQHF	TGTGCCAGCAGGGGACAGGGCAACAATCAGCCCCAGCATTTT
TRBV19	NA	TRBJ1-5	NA	CASSSGGAKPQHF	TGTGCCAGTAGTTCTGGGGGCGCGAAGCCCCAGCATTTT
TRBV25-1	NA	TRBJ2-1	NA	CASSESTYNEQFF	TGTGCCAGCAGTGAGTCAACCTACAATGAGCAGTTCTTC
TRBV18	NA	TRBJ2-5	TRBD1	CASSRNPGTGGRETQYF	TGTGCCAGCTCACGGAACCCCGGGACAGGGGGCAGAGAGACCCAGTACTTC
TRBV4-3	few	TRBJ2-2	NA	CASSQDRGFSGELFF	TGCGCCAGCAGCCAAGATAGGGGGTTTAGCGGGGAGCTGTTTTTT
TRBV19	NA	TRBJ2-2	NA	CASSVAGTFNTGELFF	TGTGCCAGTAGTGTCGCCGGGACATTTAACACCGGGGAGCTGTTTTTT
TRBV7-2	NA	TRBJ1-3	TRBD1	CASSLTSGTANTIYF	TGTGCCAGCAGCTTAACCTCCGGGACAGCAAACACCATATATTTT
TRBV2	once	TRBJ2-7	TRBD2	CASSPGLADYYEQYF	TGTGCCAGCAGTCCTGGACTAGCGGACTACTACGAGCAGTACTTC
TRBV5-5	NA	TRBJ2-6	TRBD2	CASSLAGWTPSGANVLTF	TGTGCCAGCAGCTTAGCGGGGTGGACTCCCTCTGGGGCCAACGTCCTGACTTTC
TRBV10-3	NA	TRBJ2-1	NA	CAISWGGEQFF	TGTGCCATCAGCTGGGGAGGTGAGCAGTTCTTC
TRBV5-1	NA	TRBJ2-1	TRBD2	CASSWGFRDYSYNEQFF	TGCGCCAGCAGCTGGGGGTTCCGGGACTACTCCTACAATGAGCAGTTCTTC
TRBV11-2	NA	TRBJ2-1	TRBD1	CASSSTGISYNEQFF	TGTGCCAGCAGCTCGACAGGGATTTCCTACAATGAGCAGTTCTTC
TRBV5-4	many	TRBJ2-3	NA	CASSLPGASTQYF	TGTGCCAGCAGCTTGCCAGGGGCCAGTACGCAGTATTTT